Presented here are 6 T cell receptor beta chains from one specimen sequenced in a study of regulatory and conventional T cells in RAG deficiency. Conventional CD4+ T cells were sorted from blood as CD25-low CD127-high cells. Only in-frame clones appear in the TCRdb table, and some are missing; sequencing was by immunoSEQ multiplex PCR. The sample lists fewer than 40,000 clones; about 70% were seen once. These data were likewise used in another study, on regulatory T cells. That work adds: Amplification used 52 TRBV primers and 13 TRBJ primers.

Material for sequencing was CD4+ effector T cells sorted from blood. The source is a human donor in good health.

The chain combines TRBV7-3 with TRBJ2-2; 7 positions agree with TRBD1. Unmatched junction bases numbered 3, after V lost 5 bases and J lost 0 bases. The length of the CDR3 is 15 residues. Per germline, CDR1 SGHTA and CDR2 FQGTGA. The CDR3 sequence: CASSRQGANTGELFF. The CDR3 region has the DNA TGTGCCAGCAGCCGACAGGGAGCGAACACCGGGGAGCTGTTTTTT.

V usage is TRBV13 and J usage is TRBJ2-7; a weak D match, TRBD1 (5 bases). The CDR3 contains 15 residues. The germline V gene encodes CDR1 PRHDT and CDR2 FYEKMQ (reference sequence). Trimming stripped 5 bases from V and 0 bases from J, with 14 bases between. The CDR3 DNA sequence: TGTGCCAGCAGCGCACAGGACGGATACTCCTACGAGCAGTACTTC. Protein sequence: CASSAQDGYSYEQYF.

The J gene is TRBJ1-2, the V gene TRBV6-4; 8 bases are shared with TRBD1. Germline CDR1 MRHNA, CDR2 SNTAGT. V shed 6 bases, J shed 5 bases, and the junction held 8 bases outside the gene matches. The CDR3 runs 14 residues. For the CDR3, the DNA is TGTGCCAGCAGGCAAGGACAGGGCCGGTATGGCTACACCTTC. It yields the protein CASRQGQGRYGYTF.

This clone turned up a few times. J is TRBJ2-2 and V is TRBV5-4; 12 bases are a match to TRBD2. CDR3 length: 17 amino acids. After removal of 4 bases from V and 3 bases from J, the junction contained 7 bases not matched to a gene. Germline-derived CDR1 and CDR2 are SGHNT and YYREEE (reference sequence). The DNA of the CDR3 is TGTGCCAGCAGCCCCAGACTAGCGGGAGCATACACCGGGGAGCTGTTTTTT. Protein sequence: CASSPRLAGAYTGELFF.

This clone was found a few times. The gene calls are TRBV7-2 and TRBJ2-7; D is undetermined. V gave up 4 bases and J gave up 4 bases, with 8 bases separating them. The CDR3 covers 12 residues. CDR1 SGHTA and CDR2 FQGNSA come from the germline V gene. The CDR3 nucleotides read TGTGCCAGCAGCTCTCCCGGTTACGAGCAGTACTTC. It is translated as CASSSPGYEQYF.

The genes are TRBV2 and TRBJ1-5, with D perhaps TRBD1 (6 bases). Germline V CDR1 and CDR2: SNHLY, FYNNEI. The CDR3 consists of 14 residues. Trimming left V 5 bases short and J 7 bases short, with 15 bases between. CDR3 nucleotide sequence: TGTGCCAGCAGTCCTGACAGGTTTCCCCAGCCCCAGCATTTT. Amino acid sequence: CASSPDRFPQPQHF.